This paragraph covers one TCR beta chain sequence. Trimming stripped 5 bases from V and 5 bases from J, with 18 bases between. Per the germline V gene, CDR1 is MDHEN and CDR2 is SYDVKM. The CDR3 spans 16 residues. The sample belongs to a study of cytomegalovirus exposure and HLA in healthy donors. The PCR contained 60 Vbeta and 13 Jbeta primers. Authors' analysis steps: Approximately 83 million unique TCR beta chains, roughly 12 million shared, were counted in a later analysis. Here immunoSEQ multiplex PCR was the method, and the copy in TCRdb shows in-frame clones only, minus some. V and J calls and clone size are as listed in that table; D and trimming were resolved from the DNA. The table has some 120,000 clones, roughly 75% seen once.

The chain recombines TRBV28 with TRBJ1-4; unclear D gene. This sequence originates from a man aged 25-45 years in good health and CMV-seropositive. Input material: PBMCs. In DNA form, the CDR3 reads TGTGCCAGCAGTCCCCCGGGTTTCAGCGGGAATGAAAAACTGTTTTTT. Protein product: CASSPPGFSGNEKLFF. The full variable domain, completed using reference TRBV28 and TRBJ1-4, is DVKVTQSSRYLVKRTGEKVFLECVQDMDHENMFWYRQDPGLGLRLIYFSYDVKMKEKGDIPEGYSVSREKKERFSLILESASTNQTSMYLCASSPPGFSGNEKLFFGSGTQLSVL.